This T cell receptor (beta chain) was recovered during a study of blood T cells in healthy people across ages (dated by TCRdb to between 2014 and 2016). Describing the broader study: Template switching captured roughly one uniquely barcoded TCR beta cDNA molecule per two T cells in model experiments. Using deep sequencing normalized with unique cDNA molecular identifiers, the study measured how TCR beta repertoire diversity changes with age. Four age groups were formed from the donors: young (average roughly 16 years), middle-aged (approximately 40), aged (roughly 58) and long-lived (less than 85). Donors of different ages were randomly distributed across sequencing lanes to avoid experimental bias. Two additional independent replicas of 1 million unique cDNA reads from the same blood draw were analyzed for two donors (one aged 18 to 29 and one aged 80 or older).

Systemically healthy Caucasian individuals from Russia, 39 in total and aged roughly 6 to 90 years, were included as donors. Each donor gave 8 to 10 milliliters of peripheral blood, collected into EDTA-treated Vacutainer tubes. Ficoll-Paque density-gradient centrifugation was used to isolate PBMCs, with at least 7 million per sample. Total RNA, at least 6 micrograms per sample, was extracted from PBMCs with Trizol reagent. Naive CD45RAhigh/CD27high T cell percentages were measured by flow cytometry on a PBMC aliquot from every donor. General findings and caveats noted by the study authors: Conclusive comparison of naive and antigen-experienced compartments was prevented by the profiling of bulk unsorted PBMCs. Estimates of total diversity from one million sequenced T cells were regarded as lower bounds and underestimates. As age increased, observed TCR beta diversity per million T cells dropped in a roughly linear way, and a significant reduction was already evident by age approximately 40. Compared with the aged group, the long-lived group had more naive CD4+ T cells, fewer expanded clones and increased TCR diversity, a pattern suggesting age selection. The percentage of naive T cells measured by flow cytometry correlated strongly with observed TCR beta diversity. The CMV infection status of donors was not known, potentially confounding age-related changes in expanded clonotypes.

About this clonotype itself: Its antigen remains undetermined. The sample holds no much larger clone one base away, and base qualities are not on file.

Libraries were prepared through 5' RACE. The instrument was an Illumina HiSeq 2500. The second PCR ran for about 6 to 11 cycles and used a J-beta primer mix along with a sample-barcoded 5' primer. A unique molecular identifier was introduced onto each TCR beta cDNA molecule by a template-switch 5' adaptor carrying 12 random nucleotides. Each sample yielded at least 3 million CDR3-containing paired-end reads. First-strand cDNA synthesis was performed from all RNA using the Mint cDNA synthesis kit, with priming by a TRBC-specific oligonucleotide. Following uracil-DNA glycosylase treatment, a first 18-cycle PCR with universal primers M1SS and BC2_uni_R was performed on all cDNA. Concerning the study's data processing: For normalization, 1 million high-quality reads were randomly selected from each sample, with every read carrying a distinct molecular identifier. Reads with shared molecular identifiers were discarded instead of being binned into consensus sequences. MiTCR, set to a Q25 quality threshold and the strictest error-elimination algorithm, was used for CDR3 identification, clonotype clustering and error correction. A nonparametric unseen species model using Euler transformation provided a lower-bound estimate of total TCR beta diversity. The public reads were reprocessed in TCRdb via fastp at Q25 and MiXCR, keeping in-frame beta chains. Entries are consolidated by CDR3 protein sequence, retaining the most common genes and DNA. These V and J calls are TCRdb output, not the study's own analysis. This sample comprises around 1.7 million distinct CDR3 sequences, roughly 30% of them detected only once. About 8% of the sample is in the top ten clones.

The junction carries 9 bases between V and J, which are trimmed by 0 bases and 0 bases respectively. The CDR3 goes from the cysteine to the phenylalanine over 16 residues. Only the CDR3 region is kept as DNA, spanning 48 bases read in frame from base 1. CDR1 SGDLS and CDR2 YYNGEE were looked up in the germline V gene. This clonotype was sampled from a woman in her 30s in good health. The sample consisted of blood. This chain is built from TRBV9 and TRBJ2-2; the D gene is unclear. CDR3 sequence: CASSVEERPNTGELFF. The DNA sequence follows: TGTGCCAGCAGCGTAGAGGAGCGCCCGAACACCGGGGAGCTGTTTTTT.